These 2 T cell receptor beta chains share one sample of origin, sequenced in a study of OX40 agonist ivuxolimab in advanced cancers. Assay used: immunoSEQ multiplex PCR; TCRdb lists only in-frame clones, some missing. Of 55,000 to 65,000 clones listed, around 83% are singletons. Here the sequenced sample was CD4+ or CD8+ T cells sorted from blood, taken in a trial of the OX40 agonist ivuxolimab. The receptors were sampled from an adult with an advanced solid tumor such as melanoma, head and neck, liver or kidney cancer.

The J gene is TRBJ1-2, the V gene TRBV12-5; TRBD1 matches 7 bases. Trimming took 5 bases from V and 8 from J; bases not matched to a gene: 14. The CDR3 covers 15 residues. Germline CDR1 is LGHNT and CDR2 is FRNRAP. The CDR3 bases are TGTGCTAGTGGTGACACAGGGGCCTCCCTCTGGGGCTACACCTTC. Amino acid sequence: CASGDTGASLWGYTF.

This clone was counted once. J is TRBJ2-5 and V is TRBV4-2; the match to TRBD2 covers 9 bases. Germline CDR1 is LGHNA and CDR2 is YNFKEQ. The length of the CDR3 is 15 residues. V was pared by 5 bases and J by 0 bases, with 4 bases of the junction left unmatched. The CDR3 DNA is TGTGCCAGCAGCTCTAGCGGGGAGTACCAAGAGACCCAGTACTTC. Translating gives CASSSSGEYQETQYF.